Below, 26 T cell receptor beta chains from the same sample are listed, as sequenced in a study of CD8 T cells in ankylosing spondylitis. TCRdb ran MiXCR on the 5' RACE reads and lists one entry per CDR3 protein. This table has approximately 100,000 distinct CDR3 sequences, 7.5% to 9% appearing once. The specimen sequenced was blood, either unsorted or a sorted T cell fraction (not recorded which). These receptors came from a male donor with ankylosing spondylitis or in good health (not recorded which).

This clonotype was detected many times. CDR3 protein: CSVERGAGYEQYF. CDR3 coding DNA: TGCAGCGTTGAGAGGGGGGCGGGGTACGAGCAGTACTTC. The chain has TRBV29-1 and TRBJ2-7; D could derive from TRBD1 or TRBD2 (6 bases each). CDR3 length: 13 residues. Per germline, CDR1 SQVTM and CDR2 ANQGSEA. V lost 3 bases and J 4 bases, leaving 13 bases between the germline ends.

Many counts were recorded for this clonotype. The V call is TRBV29-1, the J call TRBJ2-3, with 10 bases identical to TRBD1. Germline CDR1 is SQVTM and CDR2 is ANQGSEA. The CDR3 extends over 14 amino acids. With 6 bases clipped from V and 2 bases from J, the junction kept 5 bases outside the gene matches. The CDR3 nucleotides are TGCAGCGTAGTGGGGACAGGGGCCACAGATACGCAGTATTTT. Its protein product is CSVVGTGATDTQYF.

This clonotype was recorded many times. The J gene is TRBJ2-6, the V gene TRBV4-2, with a tentative D call TRBD1 (6 bases). In germline, CDR1 is LGHNA, CDR2 YNFKEQ. The V and J ends lost 2 bases and 2 bases respectively, with 7 bases between them. The CDR3 is made up of 15 amino acids. The CDR3 sequence: CASSQRTAGANVLTF. DNA of the CDR3: TGTGCCAGCAGCCAAAGGACAGCTGGGGCCAACGTCCTGACTTTC.

The chain employs TRBV6-5 and TRBJ2-7; D unclear. Trimming shortened V by 0 bases and J by 3 bases, and 9 bases separated the two germline ends. The CDR3 consists of 14 residues. Germline V gene lookup returns CDR1 MNHEY and CDR2 SVGAGI. The CDR3 DNA is TGTGCCAGCAGTTACTCAAGCAGCGACTACGAGCAGTACTTC. Translated: CASSYSSSDYEQYF.

This clonotype was picked up many times. The chain is built from TRBV4-2 and TRBJ1-2, with D possibly matching TRBD1 (5 bases). The V gene's germline CDR1 is LGHNA and CDR2 YNFKEQ. V was shortened by 0 bases and J by 8 bases, with 13 bases between the two germline ends. The CDR3 has 14 amino acids. The CDR3 is CASSQDGAGGGYTF. CDR3 bases: TGTGCCAGCAGCCAAGATGGGGCAGGAGGGGGCTACACCTTC.

Many counts were recorded for this clonotype. The chain has TRBV10-3 and TRBJ2-1; 11 nucleotides match TRBD2. The CDR3 totals 17 residues. CDR1 and CDR2 (germline): ENHRY, SYGVKD. V lost 6 bases, J lost 6 bases, and 13 bases stayed unmatched. The CDR3 nucleotides read TGTGCCATCAGACCACCCTTAGCGGGAGGGCCTGGCAATGAGCAGTTCTTC. Its translation: CAIRPPLAGGPGNEQFF.

In this sample, this clonotype turned up many times. CDR3 in amino acids: CASSLGLAGAYNRGEQFF. As DNA, the CDR3 is TGTGCCAGCAGCTTAGGCCTAGCGGGGGCTTACAATAGGGGTGAGCAGTTCTTC. The chain combines TRBV7-6 with TRBJ2-1, with 10 bases matching TRBD2. Germline lookup yields CDR1 SGHVS and CDR2 FNYEAQ. Trimming removed 1 base from V and 9 bases from J; junction bases left unmatched: 15. There are 18 residues in the CDR3.

This clonotype was counted only a few times. The chain is built from TRBV9 and TRBJ2-1; 9 bases are a match to TRBD2. Losses at the gene ends were 3 bases for V and 9 bases for J; bases not matched to a gene: 13. This CDR3 has 16 residues. Germline V gene data show CDR1 as SGDLS and CDR2 as YYNGEE. The CDR3 here is CASSGAWAGGPSEQFF. CDR3 nucleotides: TGTGCCAGCAGCGGAGCTTGGGCGGGAGGGCCAAGTGAGCAGTTCTTC. Using reference TRBV9 and TRBJ2-1 for the parts outside the CDR3, the full variable domain is DSGVTQTPKHLITATGQRVTLRCSPRSGDLSVYWYQQSLDQGLQFLIQYYNGEERAKGNILERFSAQQFPDLHSELNLSSLELGDSALYFCASSGAWAGGPSEQFFGPGTRLTVL.

This chain connects TRBV6-2 or TRBV6-3 to TRBJ1-1; no clear D gene. Germline assignment: CDR1 MNHEY and CDR2 SVGEGT. The CDR3 loop spans 14 amino acids. V shed 2 bases and J shed 4 bases, with 11 bases lying between them. The CDR3 reads CASSYGQWGTEAFF. The CDR3 bases are TGTGCCAGCAGTTACGGGCAGTGGGGCACTGAAGCTTTCTTT.

This clonotype has just a few counts. This chain joins TRBV5-4 and TRBJ2-3; 8 bases fit TRBD2. V dropped 0 bases and J dropped 1; count of bases not matched to a gene: 1. The CDR3 covers 15 residues. Germline-derived CDR1 and CDR2 are SGHNT and YYREEE (reference sequence). CDR3 loop: CASSLAGGGTDTQYF. The CDR3 coding sequence is TGTGCCAGCAGCTTGGCCGGGGGGGGCACAGATACGCAGTATTTT.

This clonotype has at least ten counts. V gene TRBV5-1 combines with J gene TRBJ2-3, with no clear D. CDR1 is SGHRS and CDR2 is YFSETQ in the germline V gene. Between the trimmed V and J ends, which lost 0 bases and 6 bases, there was a span of 8 bases. The CDR3 is 13 amino acids. CDR3 DNA: TGCGCCAGCAGCTTGGTGCCTGAGGATACGCAGTATTTT. Its translation: CASSLVPEDTQYF.

This clonotype was counted ten times or more. The V call is TRBV19, the J call TRBJ1-1; tentatively, D is TRBD1 (6 bases). Looked up from germline, CDR1 is LNHDA and CDR2 is SQIVND (reference sequence). The V and J ends lost 6 bases and 0 bases respectively, with 23 bases between them. CDR3 size: 18 residues. The CDR3: CASRDPPNRVVMNTEAFF. As DNA, the CDR3 is TGTGCCAGTAGGGACCCCCCTAACAGGGTGGTAATGAACACTGAAGCTTTCTTT.

Ten or more counts support this clonotype. The chain has TRBV7-2 and TRBJ1-2; D gene ambiguous. V was pared by 4 bases and J by 4 bases, with 7 bases between. The CDR3 contains 12 residues. Germline CDR1 is SGHTA and CDR2 is FQGNSA. Here the CDR3 reads CASSSSSYGYTF. The CDR3 DNA is TGTGCCAGCAGCTCGTCAAGCTATGGCTACACCTTC. Full variable domain (outside the CDR3, taken from reference TRBV7-2 and TRBJ1-2): GAGVSQSPSNKVTEKGKDVELRCDPISGHTALYWYRQSLGQGLEFLIYFQGNSAPDKSGLPSDRFSAERTGGSVSTLTIQRTQQEDSAVYLCASSSSSYGYTFGSGTRLTVV.

This clonotype was observed at least ten times. V and J are TRBV7-2 and TRBJ2-2; tentative D call: TRBD1 (6 bases). The CDR3 loop spans 17 amino acids. Germline V gene sequence: CDR1 SGHTA, CDR2 FQGNSA. The V gene lost 5 bases and the J gene lost 2 bases, with 18 bases spanning the gap. DNA for the CDR3: TGTGCCAGCAGCACTACCTCGGACAGACGAAACACCGGGGAGCTGTTTTTT. Its protein product is CASSTTSDRRNTGELFF. Full variable domain (missing parts from reference TRBV7-2 and TRBJ2-2): GAGVSQSPSNKVTEKGKDVELRCDPISGHTALYWYRQSLGQGLEFLIYFQGNSAPDKSGLPSDRFSAERTGGSVSTLTIQRTQQEDSAVYLCASSTTSDRRNTGELFFGEGSRLTVL.

This clonotype was seen at least ten times. The V call is TRBV20-1, the J call TRBJ2-7; 10 nucleotides line up with TRBD1. The trim removed 7 bases at V and 3 bases at J, leaving 9 bases unmatched. Germline CDR1 reads DFQATT; CDR2 reads SNEGSKA (reference sequence). CDR3 size: 14 residues. CDR3 in amino acids: CSGAPGQGYYEQYF. The CDR3 DNA follows: TGCAGTGGGGCCCCGGGACAGGGGTACTACGAGCAGTACTTC.

This chain links TRBV5-1 with TRBJ1-1, with D unresolved. V lost 4 bases and J 1 base, leaving 11 bases between the germline ends. CDR1 SGHRS and CDR2 YFSETQ come from the germline V gene. The CDR3 spans 14 residues. The CDR3: CASSTDWGNTEAFF. The CDR3, as DNA: TGCGCCAGCAGCACGGATTGGGGGAACACTGAAGCTTTCTTT.

This clonotype showed up many times. V and J are TRBV15 and TRBJ2-3; tentatively, D is TRBD2 (5 bases). Germline V CDR1 and CDR2: LNHNV, YYDKDF (reference sequence). This CDR3 comprises 14 residues. The V gene lost 2 bases and the J gene lost 5 bases, with 11 bases spanning the gap. Here the CDR3 reads CATSRHVEVDTQYF. The CDR3 DNA sequence: TGTGCCACCAGCAGACACGTGGAGGTAGATACGCAGTATTTT.

This clonotype showed up many times. The genes are TRBV4-2 and TRBJ1-2; weak D call: TRBD1 (5 bases). The V and J ends lost 4 bases and 6 bases respectively, with 18 bases between them. The CDR3 spans 15 residues. Germline CDR1 is LGHNA and CDR2 is YNFKEQ. CDR3 residues: CASSLWPGGVDGYTF. The CDR3 bases are TGTGCCAGCAGCCTTTGGCCCGGAGGGGTGGATGGCTACACCTTC.

This clonotype was observed many times. V and J are TRBV20-1 and TRBJ2-7; D perhaps matches TRBD2 (6 bases). This CDR3 spans 13 amino acids. Germline assignment: CDR1 DFQATT and CDR2 SNEGSKA (reference sequence). V was shortened by 6 bases and J by 3 bases, with 15 bases between the two germline ends. CDR3 sequence (DNA): TGCAGTGCGATATTGGAGGGTGGCTACGAGCAGTACTTC. Translation gives CSAILEGGYEQYF.

This clonotype was counted a few times. This rearrangement joins TRBV7-2 to TRBJ2-7, with D unresolved. Germline V gene sequence: CDR1 SGHTA, CDR2 FQGNSA. V gave up 4 bases and J gave up 1 base, with 11 bases separating them. This CDR3 contains 14 residues. CDR3 region: CASSSRRGSYEQYF. The CDR3 DNA sequence: TGTGCCAGCAGCTCCCGACGTGGATCCTACGAGCAGTACTTC.

This clonotype was observed a handful of times. V and J are TRBV4-3 and TRBJ2-3; D is unresolved. The germline gives CDR1 LGHNA, CDR2 YSLEER. The CDR3 consists of 14 residues. The V and J ends lost 0 bases and 3 bases respectively, with 7 bases between them. The chain's CDR3 is CASSQDWATDTQYF. Here the CDR3 DNA reads TGCGCCAGCAGCCAAGATTGGGCTACAGATACGCAGTATTTT.

This clonotype appeared many times. The chain uses TRBV12-3 or TRBV12-4 and TRBJ2-2; 7 bases fit TRBD2. V trimming: 5 bases; J trimming: 0 bases; junction bases outside the gene matches: 12. The CDR3 loop spans 18 amino acids. This CDR3 is CASSPTLSSGANTGELFF. In DNA form, the CDR3 reads TGTGCCAGCAGTCCAACTCTTTCTAGCGGAGCGAACACCGGGGAGCTGTTTTTT.

The V and J genes are TRBV7-6 and TRBJ2-1; 9 bases are a match to TRBD1. This CDR3 region has 20 residues. Germline values: CDR1 SGHVS, CDR2 FNYEAQ. The V gene end was trimmed by 5 bases and the J gene end by 6 bases; junction bases not matched to a gene: 23. This chain's CDR3 is CASSRTVRTGAPRVSNEQFF. The CDR3 DNA reads TGTGCCAGCAGCCGAACGGTGAGGACAGGGGCTCCACGTGTCTCCAATGAGCAGTTCTTC.

This clonotype has ten or more counts. V is TRBV6-1 and J is TRBJ2-1; D uncertain. CDR3 length: 12 residues. Germline CDR1 reads MNHNS; CDR2 reads SASEGT. V shed 1 base and J shed 10 bases, with 8 bases lying between them. CDR3 residues: CASSEGWREQFF. The CDR3 DNA is TGTGCCAGCAGTGAAGGCTGGCGGGAGCAGTTCTTC.

There are many counts of this clonotype. This chain uses TRBV7-6 with TRBJ2-3, with 10 bases fitting TRBD2. Germline CDR1 reads SGHVS; CDR2 reads FNYEAQ. Losses at the gene ends were 1 base for V and 0 bases for J; bases not matched to a gene: 4. The CDR3 is 17 amino acids. The CDR3 DNA reads TGTGCCAGCAGCTTAGTCCCGGGACTAGCGAGCACAGATACGCAGTATTTT. It codes for CASSLVPGLASTDTQYF.

This clonotype has a count of ten or more. This sequence joins TRBV24-1 and TRBJ2-5; 11 bases fit TRBD2. CDR3 length: 15 amino acids. CDR1 and CDR2 from the germline V gene are KGHDR and SFDVKD. The J segment lost 3 bases and the V segment lost 4 bases, leaving 3 bases of the junction unmatched. The CDR3 DNA reads TGTGCCACCAGTGAGGGGACTAGCGGAAAAGAGACCCAGTACTTC. Translation: CATSEGTSGKETQYF.